This record looks at one T cell receptor (beta chain) sequence and its context. The antigen remains undetermined. The CDR3 is made up of 13 amino acids. Trimming cost V 7 bases and J 4 bases, with 12 bases left between them. The record originates from a study of blood T cells in healthy people across ages. PCR was performed a second time for 7 to 11 cycles using a sample-barcoded 5' primer and a J-beta primer mix. TCRdb reanalysed the 5' RACE reads using MiXCR and keeps one entry per CDR3 protein. The sample records approximately 780,000 distinct CDR3 sequences, roughly 24% being singletons. Study-wide results and caveats: Diversity estimates from one million T cells were considered underestimates. Significant beta diversity loss was already apparent by age about 39, declining roughly linearly.

The data were also submitted as part of a second study, on T cells of mothers and their children. From that second work: Reads obtained per mother exceeded 10 million TCR beta CDR3 reads, with roughly 3.1 million obtained per child.

This receptor was obtained from a boy aged 5-17 years in good health. Sequencing used blood. The chain has TRBV12-3 or TRBV12-4 and TRBJ2-3; D possibly corresponds to TRBD2 (5 bases). The CDR3 DNA follows: TGTGCCAGCACCAGCATCGGGGCAGATACGCAGTATTTT. It specifies CASTSIGADTQYF.